Below, one TCR beta chain is given with its context. Its antigen is unknown. Prior autoimmune disease or systemic immunosuppression barred patients. Sampled blood was obtained at baseline, cycle 4 day 1, and cycle 7 day 1. V gave up 4 bases and J gave up 4 bases; unmatched junction bases: 5. The CDR3 covers 15 residues. The germline gives CDR1 SGHNT, CDR2 YYREEE (reference sequence). Only in-frame clones appear in the TCRdb table, and some are missing; sequencing was by immunoSEQ multiplex PCR. The table shows about 63,000 clones, with 77% occurring only once. This sample was taken from a study of OX40 agonist ivuxolimab in advanced cancers. Overall study results and limits: Clones of CD4+ and CD8+ blood T cells grew by week 6 at doses of 0.1 to 3.0 mg/kg.

The origin of this receptor is an adult with an advanced solid tumor such as melanoma, head and neck, liver or kidney cancer. This specimen was CD4+ or CD8+ T cells sorted from blood, taken in a trial of the OX40 agonist ivuxolimab. The chain has TRBV5-4 and TRBJ1-2, with TRBD1 matching over 12 bases. The CDR3 loop is CASSTGTGGSYGYTF. The DNA for the CDR3 is TGTGCCAGCAGCACTGGGACAGGGGGCAGCTATGGCTACACCTTC. Looking up the rest from reference TRBV5-4 and TRBJ1-2 gives the full variable domain: ETGVTQSPTHLIKTRGQQVTLRCSSQSGHNTVSWYQQALGQGPQFIFQYYREEENGRGNFPPRFSGLQFPNYSSELNVNALELDDSALYLCASSTGTGGSYGYTFGSGTRLTVV.